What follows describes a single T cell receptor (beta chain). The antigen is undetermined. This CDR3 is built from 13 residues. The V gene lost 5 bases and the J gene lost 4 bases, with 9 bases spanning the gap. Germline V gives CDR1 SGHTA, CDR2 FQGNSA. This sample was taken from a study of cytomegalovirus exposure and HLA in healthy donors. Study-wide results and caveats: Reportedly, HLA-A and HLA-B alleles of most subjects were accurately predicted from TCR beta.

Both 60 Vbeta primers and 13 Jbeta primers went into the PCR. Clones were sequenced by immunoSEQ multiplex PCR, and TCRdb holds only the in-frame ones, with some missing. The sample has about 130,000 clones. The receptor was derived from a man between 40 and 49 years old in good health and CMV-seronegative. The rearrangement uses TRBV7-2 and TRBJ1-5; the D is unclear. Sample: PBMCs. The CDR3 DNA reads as TGTGCCAGCAGCGCCGACAAGAATCAGCCCCAGCATTTT. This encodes CASSADKNQPQHF. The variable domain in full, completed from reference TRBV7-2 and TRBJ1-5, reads GAGVSQSPSNKVTEKGKDVELRCDPISGHTALYWYRQSLGQGLEFLIYFQGNSAPDKSGLPSDRFSAERTGGSVSTLTIQRTQQEDSAVYLCASSADKNQPQHFGDGTRLSIL.